The 24 T cell receptor beta chains reported below all come from one sample, sequenced in a study of molecular identifiers for immune sequencing clone quantification. TCRdb reprocessed the PCR reads with MiXCR, giving one entry per CDR3 protein. The sample lists hundreds of thousands of distinct CDR3 sequences, over 25% occurring once. Material for sequencing was naive CD8+ T cells from blood, with Jurkat cell RNA spiked in. Subset denoted: FACS-sorted CD8+CD4-CCR7+CD45RA+ naive T cells. The receptor source for this set is a human donor in good health. Some libraries in this study had Jurkat cell RNA spiked in.

This chain connects TRBV19 to TRBJ2-3; TRBD1 is a possible D gene (5 bases). The germline gives CDR1 LNHDA, CDR2 SQIVND (reference sequence). Trimming pared 3 bases from V and 2 bases from J, leaving 18 bases between. The CDR3 runs to 17 residues. CDR3 DNA sequence: TGTGCCAGTAGTATCATGGACAAGAGCATATTCACAGATACGCAGTATTTT. Protein sequence: CASSIMDKSIFTDTQYF. Full variable domain (outside the CDR3, taken from reference TRBV19 and TRBJ2-3): DGGITQSPKYLFRKEGQNVTLSCEQNLNHDAMYWYRQDPGQGLRLIYYSQIVNDFQKGDIAEGYSVSREKKESFPLTVTSAQKNPTAFYLCASSIMDKSIFTDTQYFGPGTRLTVL.

This clonotype was picked up a small number of times. V gene TRBV4-3 combines with J gene TRBJ2-7, with a tentative D call TRBD2 (6 bases). The CDR3 sequence is 19 residues long. The germline CDR1 and CDR2 sequences are LGHNA and YSLEER. Trimming stripped 0 bases from V and 2 bases from J, with 23 bases between. The CDR3 nucleotides read TGCGCCAGCAGCCAAGATATCGAACTCAGACGGGAGAATCCCTACGAGCAGTACTTC. It encodes CASSQDIELRRENPYEQYF.

The V call is TRBV27, the J call TRBJ2-1; 13 bases match TRBD2. The length of the CDR3 is 18 residues. The V gene end was trimmed by 6 bases and the J gene end by 1 base; junction bases not matched to a gene: 9. In germline, CDR1 is MNHEY, CDR2 SMNVEV (reference sequence). Written as DNA, the CDR3 is TGTGCCAGCAGCACAGGACTAGCGGGAGTCAGGTCCTACAATGAGCAGTTCTTC. This codes for CASSTGLAGVRSYNEQFF.

As concerns this clonotype: A much larger clone lies a single base off, so this may be a read error. The V gene is TRBV12-3 or TRBV12-4, the J gene TRBJ2-3, with 10 bases matching TRBD1. V was clipped by 6 bases and J by 6 bases; unmatched bases: 6. The CDR3 has 14 amino acids. The CDR3 region has the DNA TGTGCCAGCAGGTCCGGGACAGGGGTGGATACGCAGTATTTT. As protein: CASRSGTGVDTQYF.

The V gene is TRBV20-1, the J gene TRBJ2-5; 10 bases agree with TRBD1. CDR1 and CDR2 from the germline V gene are DFQATT and SNEGSKA (reference sequence). The CDR3 runs 15 residues. V lost 2 bases to trimming and J lost 2 bases; unmatched junction nucleotides: 5. The CDR3 is CSARPGTGVQETQYF. CDR3 sequence (DNA): TGCAGTGCTAGACCCGGGACAGGGGTTCAAGAGACCCAGTACTTC.

A word on this clonotype: Given a much more abundant clone one base away, this may be a read error. The conserved phenylalanine or tryptophan is not found at the CDR3 terminus, so this likely reflects a read error. CDR3 sequence: CASSQDRTGGEQYL. The CDR3 DNA sequence: TGCGCCAGCAGCCAAGATAGGACAGGCGGCGAGCAGTACCTC. V and J are TRBV4-3 and TRBJ2-7, with TRBD1 matching 7 bases. There are 14 residues in the CDR3. Germline loops: CDR1 LGHNA, CDR2 YSLEER. After removal of 0 bases from V and 6 bases from J, the junction contained 5 bases not matched to a gene.

In regard to this clonotype: A much larger clone lies one base from this, so it may be a read error. This CDR3 is missing its conserved last phenylalanine or tryptophan, likely due to a read error. The chain joins TRBV28 to TRBJ2-3, with TRBD2 identical over 12 bases. CDR3 length: 17 amino acids. With V trimmed by 5 bases and J by 6 bases, 12 bases remained unmatched. Looked up from germline, CDR1 is MDHEN and CDR2 is SYDVKM. The chain's CDR3 is CASSAGLAGTQSDTQYS. CDR3 DNA sequence: TGTGCCAGCAGTGCCGGACTAGCGGGGACCCAATCGGATACGCAGTATTCT.

Concerning this clonotype itself: This may be a read error, as it is one base from a much larger clone. The J gene is TRBJ2-7, the V gene TRBV19; D is uncertain. Germline loops: CDR1 LNHDA, CDR2 SQIVND (reference sequence). V dropped 10 bases and J dropped 9 bases, with 22 bases sitting between them. The CDR3 runs 13 residues. The CDR3 region has the DNA TGTGCCACCCGCCCCGGGCCGTACCACGCGCAGTACTTC. It codes for CATRPGPYHAQYF. Full variable domain (rest looked up from reference TRBV19 and TRBJ2-7): DGGITQSPKYLFRKEGQNVTLSCEQNLNHDAMYWYRQDPGQGLRLIYYSQIVNDFQKGDIAEGYSVSREKKESFPLTVTSAQKNPTAFYLCATRPGPYHAQYFGPGTRLTVT.

The table lists this clonotype with many counts. V gene TRBV12-3 or TRBV12-4 combines with J gene TRBJ1-2, with TRBD1 as a possible D gene (6 bases). V shed 7 bases and J shed 5 bases, with 20 bases lying between them. The CDR3 loop spans 15 amino acids. The CDR3 here is CASTRSQDSIYGYTF. CDR3 DNA: TGTGCCAGCACTAGGAGTCAGGACAGCATTTATGGCTACACCTTC.

This clonotype was detected a few times. The germline gene is not matched at one end of the junction; a read error may be the cause. The chain combines TRBV7-2 with TRBJ2-1, with D unresolved. CDR1 is SGHTA, CDR2 FQGNSA, per germline. The CDR3 covers 16 residues. CDR3 in amino acids: CASSPYGQSSCNEQFF. Written as DNA, the CDR3 is TGTGCCAGCAGCCCTTATGGGCAAAGCTCCTGCAATGAGCAGTTCTTC.

This clonotype was counted once. A much larger clone lies a single base off, so this may be a read error. The rearrangement uses TRBV10-3 and TRBJ2-5, with TRBD1 matching 7 bases. CDR3 length: 15 residues. The germline V gene has CDR1 ENHRY and CDR2 SYGVKD. V lost 10 bases to trimming and J lost 5 bases; unmatched junction nucleotides: 16. CDR3 nucleotides: TGTGCCACCAGGACCACAGGGGATAAAATGGAGACCCAGTACTTC. It specifies CATRTTGDKMETQYF.

This clonotype was detected many times. The chain combines TRBV20-1 with TRBJ2-7; TRBD1 matches at 9 bases. The CDR3 totals 15 residues. The V and J ends lost 6 bases and 2 bases, in that order; junction bases with no gene match: 11. The germline CDR1 and CDR2 sequences are DFQATT and SNEGSKA (reference sequence). The CDR3 DNA is TGCAGTGCCCAGGACCGGGACAGGGTTCCCTACGAGCAGTACTTC. Its translation: CSAQDRDRVPYEQYF.

The table lists this clonotype with a few counts. The chain employs TRBV27 and TRBJ2-7, with TRBD2 matching over 7 bases. This CDR3 spans 14 amino acids. The germline CDR1 and CDR2 sequences are MNHEY and SMNVEV (reference sequence). Trimming removed 3 bases from V and 4 bases from J; junction bases left unmatched: 6. This chain's CDR3 is CASSFSREGYEQYF. CDR3 coding DNA: TGTGCCAGCAGTTTCTCAAGGGAGGGTTACGAGCAGTACTTC.

The V call is TRBV27, the J call TRBJ2-7, with TRBD2 matching over 9 bases. CDR1 is MNHEY and CDR2 is SMNVEV in the germline V gene (reference sequence). CDR3 length: 15 residues. V shed 6 bases, J shed 2 bases, and the junction held 8 bases outside the gene matches. The CDR3 coding sequence is TGTGCCAGCAGCCCCTGGGCGGGAGGGCCCTACGAGCAGTACTTC. It translates to CASSPWAGGPYEQYF.

This clonotype was detected ten times or more. The chain has TRBV4-1 and TRBJ2-2, with D uncertain. Trimming stripped 4 bases from V and 1 base from J, with 10 bases between. CDR1 MGHRA and CDR2 YSYEKL come from the germline V gene. There are 15 residues in the CDR3. CDR3 DNA: TGCGCCAGCAGCCCGCCTGACGGGAACACCGGGGAGCTGTTTTTT. Residues: CASSPPDGNTGELFF.

V usage is TRBV11-2 and J usage is TRBJ1-6, with TRBD1 identical over 7 bases. The CDR3 has 15 amino acids. Germline CDR1 is SGHAT and CDR2 is FQNNGV. The V and J ends lost 5 bases and 9 bases, in that order; junction bases with no gene match: 10. The CDR3 protein is CASSLRGLEGSPLHF. CDR3 in DNA: TGTGCCAGCAGCCTAAGGGGGCTGGAGGGTTCACCCCTCCACTTT. The entire variable domain, with the rest obtained from reference TRBV11-2 and TRBJ1-6, is as follows: EAGVAQSPRYKIIEKRQSVAFWCNPISGHATLYWYQQILGQGPKLLIQFQNNGVVDDSQLPKDRFSAERLKGVDSTLKIQPAKLEDSAVYLCASSLRGLEGSPLHFGNGTRLTVT.

This clonotype showed up just a few times. CDR3 in amino acids: CASRPWSGGQETQYF. The DNA for the CDR3 is TGCGCCAGCCGCCCCTGGTCGGGGGGGCAGGAGACCCAGTACTTC. The rearrangement uses TRBV4-1 and TRBJ2-5, with 8 bases aligning to TRBD2. Germline CDR1 is MGHRA and CDR2 is YSYEKL. The length of the CDR3 is 15 residues. The V and J ends lost 8 bases and 5 bases, in that order; junction bases with no gene match: 13.

Concerning this clonotype: A much larger clone is a single base away; this may be a read error. The DNA for the CDR3 is TGTGCCACCTCAGGGGCTCGGACCGGGGCGCTGTTTTTT. Protein product: CATSGARTGALFF. V is TRBV24-1 and J is TRBJ2-2; a weak D match, TRBD1 (6 bases). The CDR3 consists of 13 residues. CDR1 is KGHDR and CDR2 is SFDVKD in the germline V gene.

This clonotype was picked up many times. This chain joins TRBV7-9 and TRBJ1-4; 7 bases align to TRBD1. The CDR3 has 15 amino acids. Losses at the gene ends were 4 bases for V and 7 bases for J; bases not matched to a gene: 9. Germline V gene data show CDR1 as SEHNR and CDR2 as FQNEAQ (reference sequence). As DNA, the CDR3 is TGTGCCAGCAGCTCGGCAGGAGGGGGCATTGAAAAACTGTTTTTT. Translated: CASSSAGGGIEKLFF. The entire variable domain, with the rest obtained from reference TRBV7-9 and TRBJ1-4, is as follows: DTGVSQNPRHKITKRGQNVTFRCDPISEHNRLYWYRQTLGQGPEFLTYFQNEAQLEKSRLLSDRFSAERPKGSFSTLEIQRTEQGDSAMYLCASSSAGGGIEKLFFGSGTQLSVL.

This clonotype was seen ten or more times. This chain uses TRBV29-1 with TRBJ2-7; D might be TRBD1 (5 bases). V lost 5 bases and J lost 0, with 14 bases in between. CDR1 is SQVTM, CDR2 ANQGSEA, per germline. The length of the CDR3 is 14 residues. Here the CDR3 reads CSVKGTGSSYEQYF. CDR3 DNA sequence: TGCAGCGTTAAAGGAACAGGTAGCTCCTACGAGCAGTACTTC.

The genes are TRBV11-3 and TRBJ2-3; 11 bases fit TRBD1. The J segment lost 4 bases and the V segment lost 5 bases, leaving 8 bases of the junction unmatched. This CDR3 is 16 amino acids long. Germline CDR1 SGHNT, CDR2 YENEEA. The CDR3 nucleotides read TGTGCCAGCAGCACGGGGACAGGGGGAAACGCAGATACGCAGTATTTT. It encodes CASSTGTGGNADTQYF.

The V gene is TRBV27, the J gene TRBJ2-2, with D perhaps matching TRBD2 (5 bases). Per the germline V gene, CDR1 is MNHEY and CDR2 is SMNVEV (reference sequence). CDR3 size: 12 residues. Trimming left V 5 bases short and J 8 bases short, with 9 bases between. CDR3 nucleotide sequence: TGTGCCAGCAGTCCCGGGATGGGGGAGCTGTTTTTT. It specifies CASSPGMGELFF.

V usage is TRBV19 and J usage is TRBJ2-7, with D tentatively TRBD2 (5 bases). Germline loops: CDR1 LNHDA, CDR2 SQIVND (reference sequence). There are 13 residues in the CDR3. Deletions cut 7 bases from V and 9 bases from J, with 19 bases between. The CDR3 region has the DNA TGTGCCAGTAATCGAACTAGTTTCAACGCGCAGTACTTC. It encodes CASNRTSFNAQYF.

As for this clonotype: Germline and junction disagree at one end, which may indicate a read error. The chain links TRBV28 to TRBJ2-7, with D possibly TRBD1 on 6 matching bases. This CDR3 contains 13 residues. CDR1 is MDHEN and CDR2 is SYDVKM in the germline V gene. The CDR3 spells CASSWTERYKQYF. The CDR3 DNA is TGTGCCAGCAGTTGGACAGAGCGCTACAAGCAGTACTTC.